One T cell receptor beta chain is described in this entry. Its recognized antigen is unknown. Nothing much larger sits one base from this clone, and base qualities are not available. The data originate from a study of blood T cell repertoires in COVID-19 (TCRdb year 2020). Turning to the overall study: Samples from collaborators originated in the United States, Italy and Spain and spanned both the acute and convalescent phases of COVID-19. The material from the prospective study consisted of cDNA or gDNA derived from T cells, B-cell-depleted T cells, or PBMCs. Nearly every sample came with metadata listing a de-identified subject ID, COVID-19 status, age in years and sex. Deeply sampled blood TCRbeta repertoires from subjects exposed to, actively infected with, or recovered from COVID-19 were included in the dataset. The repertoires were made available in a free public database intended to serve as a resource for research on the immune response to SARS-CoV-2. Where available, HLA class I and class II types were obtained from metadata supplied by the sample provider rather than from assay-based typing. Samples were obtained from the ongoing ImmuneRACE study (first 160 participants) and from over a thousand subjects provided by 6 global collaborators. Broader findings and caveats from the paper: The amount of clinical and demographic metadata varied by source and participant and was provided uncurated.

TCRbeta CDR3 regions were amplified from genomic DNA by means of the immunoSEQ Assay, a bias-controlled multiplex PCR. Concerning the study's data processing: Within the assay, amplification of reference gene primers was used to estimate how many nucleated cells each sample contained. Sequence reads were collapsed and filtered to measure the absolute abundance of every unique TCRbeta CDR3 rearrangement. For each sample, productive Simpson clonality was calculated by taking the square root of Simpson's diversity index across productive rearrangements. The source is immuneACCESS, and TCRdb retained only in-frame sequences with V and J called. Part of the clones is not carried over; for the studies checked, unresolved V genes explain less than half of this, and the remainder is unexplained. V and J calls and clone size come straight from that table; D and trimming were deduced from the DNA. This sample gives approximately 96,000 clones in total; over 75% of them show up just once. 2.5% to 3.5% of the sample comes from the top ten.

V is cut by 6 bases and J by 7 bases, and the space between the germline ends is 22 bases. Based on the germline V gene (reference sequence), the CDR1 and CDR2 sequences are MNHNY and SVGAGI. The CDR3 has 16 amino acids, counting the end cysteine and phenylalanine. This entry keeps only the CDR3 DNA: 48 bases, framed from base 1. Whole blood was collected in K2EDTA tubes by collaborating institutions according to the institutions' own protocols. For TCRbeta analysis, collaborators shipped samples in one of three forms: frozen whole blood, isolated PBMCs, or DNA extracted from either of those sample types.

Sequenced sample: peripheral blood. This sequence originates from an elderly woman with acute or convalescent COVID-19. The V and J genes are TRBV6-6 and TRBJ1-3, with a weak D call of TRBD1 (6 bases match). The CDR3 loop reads CASRDYLLGASNTIYF. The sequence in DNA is TGTGCCAGCAGAGATTACTTGCTGGGGGCTTCGAACACCATATATTTT.